The TCR beta chain under discussion was sequenced for a study of OX40 agonist ivuxolimab in advanced cancers. Study results and limitations: Clonal expansion from baseline to week 6 occurred in both CD4+ and CD8+ T cells. Expanded peripheral T-cell antigen specificity went undetermined. The study found among the lowest clonal expansion in partial responders at 0.1-3.0 mg/kg.

With regard to this clone: Its antigen is not identified.

The method was immunoSEQ multiplex PCR; TCRdb's version includes in-frame clones alone and lacks a portion of them. Among some 45,000 clones listed, roughly 90% were seen once. Researchers took blood at baseline, on cycle 4 day 1, and on cycle 7 day 1. This receptor was identified in an adult with an advanced solid tumor such as melanoma, head and neck, liver or kidney cancer. The sample in question was CD4+ or CD8+ T cells sorted from blood, obtained in a trial of the OX40 agonist ivuxolimab.

CDR3 sequence reads: CASSVTLRDYLYNEQFF. The CDR3 DNA reads as TGTGCCAGCAGTGTTACCCTGAGAGATTACCTCTACAATGAGCAGTTCTTC. This chain joins TRBV6-1 and TRBJ2-1; D call uncertain. The CDR3 loop spans 17 amino acids. Germline V lookup: CDR1 MNHNS, CDR2 SASEGT. The V end was cut by 4 bases, the J end by 3 bases, with 19 bases between.